Presented here are 31 T cell receptor beta chains from one specimen sequenced in a study of OX40 agonist ivuxolimab in advanced cancers. Library preparation used the immunoSEQ multiplex PCR assay. In its TCRdb copy, this immuneACCESS table keeps in-frame sequences only and misses some clones. Where compared with another copy, unresolved V genes explain less than half of these, and the others have no known cause. This sample gives about 120,000 clones in total; about 94% of them show up just once. Approximately 0.15% of the sample is taken by the ten largest. Sequencing was performed on CD4+ or CD8+ T cells sorted from blood, taken in a trial of the OX40 agonist ivuxolimab. These TCRs come from an adult with an advanced solid tumor such as melanoma, head and neck, liver or kidney cancer.

This sequence joins TRBV20-1 and TRBJ2-7; D not resolved. V lost 3 bases and J 2 bases, leaving 5 bases between the germline ends. The germline V gene has CDR1 DFQATT and CDR2 SNEGSKA (reference sequence). The CDR3 length is 11 residues. The CDR3 DNA follows: TGCAGTGCTAGTGAGACCTACGAGCAGTACTTC. It translates to CSASETYEQYF.

The V gene is TRBV28, the J gene TRBJ1-4, with D possibly being TRBD1 (6 bases). Trimming removed 5 bases from V and 3 bases from J, with 13 bases in between. This CDR3 has 15 residues. CDR1 is MDHEN and CDR2 is SYDVKM in the germline V gene. The CDR3 DNA follows: TGTGCCAGCAGTGCGGGGGGGGCGGCTAATGAAAAACTGTTTTTT. This encodes CASSAGGAANEKLFF.

V is TRBV5-4 and J is TRBJ2-1; D gene ambiguous. This CDR3 is built from 13 residues. The germline V gene has CDR1 SGHNT and CDR2 YYREEE (reference sequence). The V gene lost 0 bases and the J gene lost 9 bases, with 10 bases spanning the gap. The CDR3 nucleotides are TGTGCCAGCAGCTTGGTAGGTCCTTCTGAGCAGTTCTTC. It yields the protein CASSLVGPSEQFF.

This clone was counted only a few times. The chain combines TRBV7-9 with TRBJ2-7; D remains ambiguous. The germline gives CDR1 SEHNR, CDR2 FQNEAQ (reference sequence). Trimming shortened V by 5 bases and J by 3 bases, and 11 bases separated the two germline ends. The CDR3 contains 13 residues. Here the CDR3 DNA reads TGTGCCAGCAGCCCCGAACCGGGCTACGAGCAGTACTTC. Translation: CASSPEPGYEQYF.

V gene TRBV27 combines with J gene TRBJ2-1; a weak D match, TRBD2 (5 bases). Per germline, CDR1 MNHEY and CDR2 SMNVEV (reference sequence). CDR3 length equals 14 residues. The V and J ends lost 2 bases and 8 bases respectively, with 13 bases between them. The CDR3 coding sequence is TGTGCCAGCAGTTTAAAAGGACTTGGGTATGAGCAGTTCTTC. It yields the protein CASSLKGLGYEQFF.

This clone came up once. This chain joins TRBV5-1 and TRBJ2-1; the D gene is possibly TRBD1 (5 bases). The CDR3 contains 14 residues. Germline CDR1 is SGHRS and CDR2 is YFSETQ. Trimming took 0 bases from V and 7 from J, leaving 11 bases between them. CDR3 in amino acids: CASSLEGVGNEQFF. In DNA form, the CDR3 reads TGCGCCAGCAGCTTGGAAGGGGTTGGGAATGAGCAGTTCTTC.

This clone has more than one count but fewer than ten. The V call is TRBV2, the J call TRBJ1-5; D is unresolved. The CDR3 runs to 13 residues. With 4 bases removed from V and 6 bases from J, the gap between germline ends came to 10 bases. Germline CDR1 SNHLY, CDR2 FYNNEI. CDR3: CASSGDRVQPQHF. The CDR3 DNA sequence: TGTGCCAGCAGTGGTGATAGGGTTCAGCCCCAGCATTTT.

The rearrangement links TRBV25-1 to TRBJ2-2; D may be TRBD1 (7 bases). This CDR3 region has 17 residues. Germline assignment: CDR1 MGHDK and CDR2 SYGVNS. Trimming left V 2 bases short and J 3 bases short, with 16 bases between. In DNA, the CDR3 is TGTGCCAGCAGTGAAGTGCGGGGACAGTATCACACCGGGGAGCTGTTTTTT. Translated: CASSEVRGQYHTGELFF.

Notes on this clone: Other nucleotide sequences from this sample produce the same CDR3. The chain is built from TRBV2 and TRBJ2-7; no clear D gene. The CDR3 contains 11 residues. Germline-derived CDR1 and CDR2 are SNHLY and FYNNEI. V shed 5 bases and J shed 3 bases, with 5 bases lying between them. The chain's CDR3 is CASSSYYEQYF. CDR3 nucleotides: TGTGCCAGCAGTAGTTACTACGAGCAGTACTTC.

Only a few counts were recorded for this clone. This rearrangement joins TRBV2 to TRBJ1-1; TRBD1 matches 9 bases. Germline loops: CDR1 SNHLY, CDR2 FYNNEI. The J segment lost 4 bases and the V segment lost 6 bases, leaving 3 bases of the junction unmatched. The CDR3 runs 13 residues. The CDR3 loop reads CASSWGQGTEAFF. In DNA, the CDR3 is TGTGCCAGCAGCTGGGGACAGGGCACTGAAGCTTTCTTT.

J is TRBJ2-7 and V is TRBV7-8; tentatively, D is TRBD2 (6 bases). This CDR3 contains 15 residues. V was trimmed by 5 bases and J by 1 base, leaving 15 bases between them. CDR1 is SGHVS and CDR2 is FQNEAQ in the germline V gene. As DNA, the CDR3 is TGTGCCAGCAGCAAAGGGGTAGCGGAGTCCTACGAGCAGTACTTC. This encodes CASSKGVAESYEQYF.

V gene TRBV15 combines with J gene TRBJ2-2, with D hard to call. Germline V lookup: CDR1 LNHNV, CDR2 YYDKDF (reference sequence). Trimming stripped 0 bases from V and 7 bases from J, with 21 bases between. The CDR3 loop spans 18 amino acids. DNA of the CDR3: TGTGCCACCAGCAGAGATACCTCCCCCGGGCCCTCCGGCGGGGAGCTGTTTTTT. Translated, it gives CATSRDTSPGPSGGELFF.

This sequence joins TRBV4-3 and TRBJ2-7, with 8 bases matching TRBD1. CDR1 and CDR2 (germline): LGHNA, YSLEER. V was clipped by 3 bases and J by 2 bases; unmatched bases: 6. The CDR3 covers 15 residues. This chain's CDR3 is CASSQASGQAYEQYF. Here the CDR3 DNA reads TGCGCCAGCAGCCAGGCGTCGGGACAGGCCTACGAGCAGTACTTC.

This chain uses TRBV5-1 with TRBJ1-2; D remains ambiguous. CDR3 size: 14 residues. The V end was cut by 2 bases, the J end by 5 bases, with 13 bases between. Per the germline V gene, CDR1 is SGHRS and CDR2 is YFSETQ. CDR3 amino acids: CASSFGAPGYGYTF. The CDR3 DNA sequence: TGCGCCAGCAGCTTTGGAGCCCCGGGGTATGGCTACACCTTC. The whole variable domain, remainder taken from reference TRBV5-1 and TRBJ1-2, is KAGVTQTPRYLIKTRGQQVTLSCSPISGHRSVSWYQQTPGQGLQFLFEYFSETQRNKGNFPGRFSGRQFSNSRSEMNVSTLELGDSALYLCASSFGAPGYGYTFGSGTRLTVV.

The chain recombines TRBV28 with TRBJ1-2, with D uncertain. Trimming stripped 7 bases from V and 6 bases from J, with 12 bases between. CDR3 length: 12 residues. The germline V gene has CDR1 MDHEN and CDR2 SYDVKM. CDR3 sequence: CASTLGPDGYTF. The CDR3 region has the DNA TGTGCCAGCACCCTCGGACCGGATGGCTACACCTTC.

This sequence joins TRBV10-2 and TRBJ2-2; D is uncertain. This CDR3 has 15 residues. Germline V CDR1 and CDR2: WSHSY, SAAADI. Trimming stripped 6 bases from V and 2 bases from J, with 13 bases between. CDR3 residues: CASRVSGANTGELFF. The CDR3 DNA reads as TGCGCCAGCAGGGTGTCAGGCGCAAACACCGGGGAGCTGTTTTTT.

The gene calls are TRBV28 and TRBJ2-1; TRBD1 matches 9 bases. V shed 6 bases and J 0 bases; nucleotides not matched to a gene: 12. Germline CDR1 MDHEN, CDR2 SYDVKM. The CDR3 spans 18 residues. CDR3 sequence reads: CASSRDRAADSSYNEQFF. CDR3 nucleotides: TGTGCCAGCAGCCGGGACAGGGCCGCCGATAGCTCCTACAATGAGCAGTTCTTC.

This chain uses TRBV7-2 with TRBJ1-2, with D perhaps TRBD1 (6 bases). The CDR3 length is 16 residues. The V gene lost 2 bases and the J gene lost 8 bases, with 21 bases spanning the gap. From germline, CDR1 is SGHTA and CDR2 FQGNSA. The CDR3 loop reads CASSLLGLGGSEGYTF. The CDR3 nucleotides read TGTGCCAGCAGCTTATTGGGGCTGGGGGGCAGCGAAGGCTACACCTTC. Combining the CDR3 with reference TRBV7-2 and TRBJ1-2 gives the whole variable domain GAGVSQSPSNKVTEKGKDVELRCDPISGHTALYWYRQSLGQGLEFLIYFQGNSAPDKSGLPSDRFSAERTGGSVSTLTIQRTQQEDSAVYLCASSLLGLGGSEGYTFGSGTRLTVV.

V and J are TRBV4-2 and TRBJ2-1, with no clear D. Germline loops: CDR1 LGHNA, CDR2 YNFKEQ. Trimming took off 0 bases at V and 12 bases at J, with 9 bases between the two ends. The CDR3 has 12 residues. Here the CDR3 reads CASSQDTLRQFF. In DNA, the CDR3 is TGTGCCAGCAGCCAAGATACATTAAGGCAGTTCTTC.

The chain is built from TRBV9 and TRBJ1-3; D remains unclear. The CDR3 is made up of 13 amino acids. Germline CDR1 reads SGDLS; CDR2 reads YYNGEE. The V and J ends lost 4 bases and 4 bases respectively, with 9 bases between them. The CDR3 is CASSHSGGNTIYF. In DNA, the CDR3 is TGTGCCAGCAGCCACTCGGGGGGAAACACCATATATTTT.

The V gene is TRBV23-1, the J gene TRBJ2-5; TRBD1 might be the D (6 bases). TRBV23-1 is recorded as an ORF, its role being uncertain. V was cut by 0 bases and J by 5 bases, with 10 bases left in between. The CDR3 runs to 14 residues. CDR3 DNA sequence: TGCGCCAGCAGTCAATCCGGGCAGGGGGAGACCCAGTACTTC. Translation gives CASSQSGQGETQYF.

CDR3 residues: CASRRQGSNYGYTF. Here the CDR3 DNA reads TGTGCCAGCAGAAGACAGGGATCGAACTATGGCTACACCTTC. J is TRBJ1-2 and V is TRBV6-1, with 7 bases that match TRBD1. V shed 6 bases and J 2 bases; nucleotides not matched to a gene: 6. The CDR3 is 14 residues long. The germline CDR1 and CDR2 sequences are MNHNS and SASEGT.

The rearrangement uses TRBV2 and TRBJ2-1, with 8 bases aligning to TRBD1. Germline trimming cut 5 bases from V and 4 bases from J; bases unmatched to any gene: 1. The CDR3 totals 13 residues. Per germline, CDR1 SNHLY and CDR2 FYNNEI. CDR3 in amino acids: CASSRQGYNEQFF. In DNA form, the CDR3 reads TGTGCCAGCAGTAGACAGGGGTACAATGAGCAGTTCTTC.

This clone was recorded once. The chain has TRBV14 and TRBJ2-3; D unresolved. Germline-derived CDR1 and CDR2 are SGHDN and FVKESK. There are 11 residues in the CDR3. Trimming shortened V by 1 base and J by 6 bases, and 2 bases separated the two germline ends. In nucleotides, the CDR3 is TGTGCCAGCAGCCAAGCGGATACGCAGTATTTT. Translated, it gives CASSQADTQYF.

This clone has only one observation. The V gene is TRBV4-3, the J gene TRBJ1-4; a possible D gene is TRBD1 (5 bases). The CDR3 is 16 amino acids. Germline V gene sequence: CDR1 LGHNA, CDR2 YSLEER. V was shortened by 4 bases and J by 8 bases, with 20 bases between the two germline ends. Here the CDR3 DNA reads TGCGCCAGCAGCCCCATCGGGGGAAACAGAGGAGAAAAACTGTTTTTT. It translates to CASSPIGGNRGEKLFF.

This chain connects TRBV5-1 to TRBJ2-7; D could derive from TRBD1 or TRBD2 (5 bases each). This CDR3 has 12 amino acids. The V and J ends lost 4 bases and 4 bases respectively, with 9 bases between them. Germline V CDR1 and CDR2: SGHRS, YFSETQ. CDR3 coding DNA: TGCGCCAGCAGCGGGGGACGTTACGAGCAGTACTTC. It is translated as CASSGGRYEQYF.

The chain employs TRBV19 and TRBJ1-4; the D gene is possibly TRBD1 (5 bases). The germline CDR1 and CDR2 sequences are LNHDA and SQIVND (reference sequence). V lost 10 bases and J lost 0, with 9 bases in between. This CDR3 spans 13 amino acids. CDR3 protein: CATQGATNEKLFF. The CDR3 region has the DNA TGTGCCACTCAGGGTGCAACTAATGAAAAACTGTTTTTT.

The rearrangement uses TRBV27 and TRBJ2-7; TRBD1 or TRBD2 may be the D gene (5 bases each). Trimming left V 6 bases short and J 4 bases short, with 19 bases between. Germline CDR1 reads MNHEY; CDR2 reads SMNVEV (reference sequence). This CDR3 comprises 15 residues. The CDR3 region has the DNA TGTGCCAGCAGCTCCCGGGGCAGGAGGCTGTACGAGCAGTACTTC. This codes for CASSSRGRRLYEQYF.

The rearrangement joins TRBV5-6 to TRBJ1-1; unclear D gene. Per the germline V gene, CDR1 is SGHDT and CDR2 is YYEEEE. The CDR3 contains 15 residues. The V end lost 4 bases, the J end lost 4 bases, and 17 bases lay between the germline ends. CDR3 DNA sequence: TGTGCCAGCAGCACCAAACCGGGGTCGATCACTGAAGCTTTCTTT. Amino acid sequence: CASSTKPGSITEAFF.

The chain recombines TRBV6-6 with TRBJ1-1; no clear D gene. The CDR3 has 13 amino acids. The V end lost 6 bases, the J end lost 1 base, and 9 bases lay between the germline ends. Germline values: CDR1 MNHNY, CDR2 SVGAGI (reference sequence). The CDR3 nucleotides are TGTGCCAGCAGATTTGAGGGGAACACTGAAGCTTTCTTT. Protein: CASRFEGNTEAFF.

V gene TRBV4-3 combines with J gene TRBJ2-3; 8 nucleotides line up with TRBD2. The CDR3 totals 17 residues. V trimming: 0 bases; J trimming: 4 bases; junction bases outside the gene matches: 9. Germline V CDR1 and CDR2: LGHNA, YSLEER. The CDR3 coding sequence is TGCGCCAGCAGCCAAGATCCCAGCGGGAGAATGGCAGATACGCAGTATTTT. Translated, it gives CASSQDPSGRMADTQYF.